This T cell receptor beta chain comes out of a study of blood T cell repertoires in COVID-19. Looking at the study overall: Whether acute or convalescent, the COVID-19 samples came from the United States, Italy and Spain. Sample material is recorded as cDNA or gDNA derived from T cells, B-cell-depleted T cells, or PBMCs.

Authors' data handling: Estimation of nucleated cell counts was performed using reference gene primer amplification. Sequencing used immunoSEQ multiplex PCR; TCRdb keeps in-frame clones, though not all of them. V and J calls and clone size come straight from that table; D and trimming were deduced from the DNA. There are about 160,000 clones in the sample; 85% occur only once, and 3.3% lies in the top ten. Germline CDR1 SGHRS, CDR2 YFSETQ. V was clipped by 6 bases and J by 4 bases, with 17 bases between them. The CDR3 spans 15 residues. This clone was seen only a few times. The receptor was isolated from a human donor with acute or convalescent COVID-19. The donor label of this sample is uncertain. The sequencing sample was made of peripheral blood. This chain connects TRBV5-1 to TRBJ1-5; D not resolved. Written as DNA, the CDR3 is TGCGCCAGCAACCCTACCAGGAGGCAAAATCAGCCCCAGCATTTT. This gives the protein CASNPTRRQNQPQHF. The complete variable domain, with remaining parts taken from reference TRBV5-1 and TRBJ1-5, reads KAGVTQTPRYLIKTRGQQVTLSCSPISGHRSVSWYQQTPGQGLQFLFEYFSETQRNKGNFPGRFSGRQFSNSRSEMNVSTLELGDSALYLCASNPTRRQNQPQHFGDGTRLSIL.